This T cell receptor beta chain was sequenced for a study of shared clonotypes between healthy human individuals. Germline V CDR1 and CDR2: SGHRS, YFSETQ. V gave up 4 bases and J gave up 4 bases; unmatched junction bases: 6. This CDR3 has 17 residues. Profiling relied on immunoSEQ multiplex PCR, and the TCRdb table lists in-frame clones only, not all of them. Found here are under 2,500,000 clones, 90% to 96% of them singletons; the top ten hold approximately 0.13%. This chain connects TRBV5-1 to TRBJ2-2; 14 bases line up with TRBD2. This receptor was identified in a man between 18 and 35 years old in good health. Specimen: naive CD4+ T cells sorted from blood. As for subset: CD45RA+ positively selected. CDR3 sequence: CASSPGTSGSGTGELFF. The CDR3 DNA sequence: TGCGCCAGCAGCCCAGGGACTAGCGGGAGTGGCACCGGGGAGCTGTTTTTT.